This T cell receptor (beta chain) originates from a study of Ad26.COV2.S vaccination and SARS-CoV-2 variants. Treatment here: 15 to 20 received Ad26.COV2.S at low or high dose, single or two shots; 5 received placebo; per-sample allocation not given. Samples were taken on day 63 after the first vaccine or placebo injection. The method was immunoSEQ multiplex PCR; TCRdb's version includes in-frame clones alone and lacks a portion of them. Here the sample spans about 350,000 clones, 75% to 90% being singletons. Germline CDR1 is KGHSH and CDR2 is LQKENI. V shed 4 bases and J 6 bases; nucleotides not matched to a gene: 5. This CDR3 spans 13 amino acids.

The chain couples TRBV18 to TRBJ1-2, with TRBD1 identical over 7 bases. This TCR was recovered from a person between 18 and 60 years old who received the Ad26.COV2.S COVID-19 vaccine or a placebo. This sample comprised peripheral blood, obtained in a trial of Ad26.COV2.S vaccine versus placebo. The CDR3 sequence: CASSQQGRDGYTF. CDR3 coding DNA: TGTGCCAGCTCACAACAGGGGAGGGATGGCTACACCTTC.